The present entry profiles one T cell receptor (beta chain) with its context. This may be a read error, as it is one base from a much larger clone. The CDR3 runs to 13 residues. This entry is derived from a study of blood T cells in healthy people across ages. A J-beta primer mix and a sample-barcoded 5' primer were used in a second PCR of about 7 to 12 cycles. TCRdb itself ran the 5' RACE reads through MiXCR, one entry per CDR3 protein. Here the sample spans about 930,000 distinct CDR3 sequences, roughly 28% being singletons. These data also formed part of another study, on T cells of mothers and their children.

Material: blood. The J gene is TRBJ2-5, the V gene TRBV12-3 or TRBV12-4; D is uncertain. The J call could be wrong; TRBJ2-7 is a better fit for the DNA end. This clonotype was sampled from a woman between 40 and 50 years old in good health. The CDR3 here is CASSFGEVYEQYF. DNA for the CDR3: TGTGCCAGCAGTTTCGGCGAAGTTTACGAGCAGTACTTC.